This T cell receptor (beta chain) was captured by sequencing in a study of glioma-infiltrating T cells. This CDR3 spans 11 amino acids. V lost 7 bases to trimming and J lost 5 bases, with 9 bases between them. The germline V gene encodes CDR1 SNHLY and CDR2 FYNNEI. This clonotype showed up just a few times. Antigen unknown. The iRepertoire nested amplicon-rescue multiplex PCR amplified TCR alpha and beta CDR3s from RNA. TCRdb reanalysed the multiplex PCR reads using MiXCR and keeps one entry per CDR3 protein. This table has some 160,000 distinct CDR3 sequences, under 55% appearing once. Study results and caveats: Gliomas, especially low-grade, showed above-expected tissue-blood divergence; non-neoplastic patients showed below.

The source is a human donor with low-grade glioma or glioblastoma, undergoing nonglioma brain surgery, or in good health (not recorded which). The sample taken for sequencing was glioma tissue, nonneoplastic brain tissue, or PBMCs (not recorded which). The genes are TRBV2 and TRBJ2-7, with D maybe TRBD1 (5 bases). DNA for the CDR3: TGTGCCAGCACCAGGGAAAACGAGCAGTACTTC. Residues: CASTRENEQYF.